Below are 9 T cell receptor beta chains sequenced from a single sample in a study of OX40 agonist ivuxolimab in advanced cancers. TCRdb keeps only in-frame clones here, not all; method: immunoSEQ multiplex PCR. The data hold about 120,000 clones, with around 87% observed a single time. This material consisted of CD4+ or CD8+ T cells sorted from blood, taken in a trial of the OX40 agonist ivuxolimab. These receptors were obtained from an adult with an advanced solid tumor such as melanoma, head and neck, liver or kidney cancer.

CDR3 DNA sequence: TGTGCCAGCAGCCCGTCCTACGAGCAGTACTTC. It yields the protein CASSPSYEQYF. V is TRBV2 and J is TRBJ2-7; D remains ambiguous. The V end lost 6 bases, the J end lost 1 base, and 4 bases lay between the germline ends. CDR1 and CDR2 (germline): SNHLY, FYNNEI. CDR3 length equals 11 residues.

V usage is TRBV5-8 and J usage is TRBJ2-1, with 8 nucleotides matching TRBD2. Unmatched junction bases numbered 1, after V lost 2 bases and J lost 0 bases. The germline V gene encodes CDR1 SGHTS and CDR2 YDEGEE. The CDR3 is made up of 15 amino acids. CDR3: CASSLAGASYNEQFF. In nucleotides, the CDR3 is TGTGCCAGCAGCTTAGCGGGGGCCTCCTACAATGAGCAGTTCTTC.

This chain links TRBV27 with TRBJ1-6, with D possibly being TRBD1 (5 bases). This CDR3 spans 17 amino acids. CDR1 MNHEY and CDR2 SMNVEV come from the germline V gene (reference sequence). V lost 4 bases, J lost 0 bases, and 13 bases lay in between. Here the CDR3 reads CASSYQGSGSYNSPLHF. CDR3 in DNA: TGTGCCAGCAGTTATCAGGGCAGCGGCTCCTATAATTCACCCCTCCACTTT.

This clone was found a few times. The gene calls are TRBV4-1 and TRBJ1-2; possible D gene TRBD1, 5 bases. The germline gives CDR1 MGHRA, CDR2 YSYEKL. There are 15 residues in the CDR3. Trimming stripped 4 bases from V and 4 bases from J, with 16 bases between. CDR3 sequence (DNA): TGCGCCAGCAGCCCGGGACCGGACCCTCTCTATGGCTACACCTTC. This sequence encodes CASSPGPDPLYGYTF.

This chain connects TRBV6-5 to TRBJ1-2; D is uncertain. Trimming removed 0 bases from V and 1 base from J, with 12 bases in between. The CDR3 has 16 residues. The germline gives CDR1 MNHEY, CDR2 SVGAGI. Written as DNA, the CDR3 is TGTGCCAGCAGTTACTCGATGGAGCGGTATAACTATGGCTACACCTTC. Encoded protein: CASSYSMERYNYGYTF.

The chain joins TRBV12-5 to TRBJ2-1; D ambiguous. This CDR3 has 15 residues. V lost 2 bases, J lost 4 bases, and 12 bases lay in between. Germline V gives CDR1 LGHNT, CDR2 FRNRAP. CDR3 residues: CASGLQIGPYNEQFF. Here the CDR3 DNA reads TGTGCTAGTGGTTTGCAGATAGGACCGTACAATGAGCAGTTCTTC.

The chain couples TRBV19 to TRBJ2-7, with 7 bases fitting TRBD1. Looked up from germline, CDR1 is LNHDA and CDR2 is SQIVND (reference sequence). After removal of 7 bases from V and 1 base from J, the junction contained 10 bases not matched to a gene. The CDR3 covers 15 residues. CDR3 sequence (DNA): TGTGCCAGTACCCCCCAAGGGGGACAGTCCTACGAGCAGTACTTC. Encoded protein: CASTPQGGQSYEQYF.

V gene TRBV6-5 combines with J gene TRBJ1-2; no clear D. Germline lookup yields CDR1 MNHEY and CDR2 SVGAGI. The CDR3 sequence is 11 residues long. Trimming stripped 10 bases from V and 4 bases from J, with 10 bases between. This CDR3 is CATSRGYGYTF. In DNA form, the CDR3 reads TGTGCCACCTCCCGAGGCTATGGCTACACCTTC.

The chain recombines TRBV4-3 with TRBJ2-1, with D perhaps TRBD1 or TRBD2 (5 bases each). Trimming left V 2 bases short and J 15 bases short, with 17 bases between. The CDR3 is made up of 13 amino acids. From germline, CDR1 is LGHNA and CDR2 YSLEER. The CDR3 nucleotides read TGCGCCAGCAGCCAAACCACCGGGACGGCACCGTTCTTC. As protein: CASSQTTGTAPFF.